This TCR beta chain was recovered during a study of T cell repertoires in cytomegalovirus infection. Study-level background: Recently described HLA-C-restricted plus well-studied HLA-B-restricted CMV epitopes were used. Public TCR beta signatures were indicative of both CMV infection and a matching HLA type.

CDR3 length equals 13 residues. The germline V gene has CDR1 SGHRS and CDR2 YFSETQ. Trimming stripped 1 base from V and 6 bases from J, with 8 bases between. To note about this clonotype: Antigen specificity is unknown.

In TCRdb, the reads were re-called with MiXCR into one record per CDR3 protein. The table records about 920,000 distinct CDR3 sequences, roughly a third of them present only once. This chain links TRBV5-1 with TRBJ2-1; no clear D. The material was cultured CD8+ T cells from PBMCs, obtained from culture after CMV antigen stimulation. The sequence was collected from a human donor in good health (CMV status not recorded). Some clones in this sample may be carry-over from other donors' samples. The CDR3 DNA reads TGCGCCAGCAGCTTGTGGCTGGGCAATGAGCAGTTCTTC. It is translated as CASSLWLGNEQFF.